This entry concerns a single T cell receptor (beta chain). This entry is derived from a study of blood T cell repertoires in COVID-19. TCRdb keeps only in-frame clones here, not all; method: immunoSEQ multiplex PCR. The sample gives over 80,000 clones, over 75% of which show up once; around 3% is in the top ten. Germline loops: CDR1 KGHSH, CDR2 LQKENI. V lost 3 bases to trimming and J lost 8 bases; unmatched junction nucleotides: 9. The CDR3 has 16 amino acids. The chain links TRBV18 to TRBJ1-6; 8 positions agree with TRBD1. The sequenced sample consisted of peripheral blood. This clonotype originated in a woman of 80 years or more with acute or convalescent COVID-19. CDR3 nucleotide sequence: TGTGCCAGCTCACCCATTGGACAGGGTAGAGATTCACCCCTCCACTTT. This sequence encodes CASSPIGQGRDSPLHF.